The 20 T cell receptor beta chains listed next were all sequenced from one sample in a study of blood T cell repertoires in COVID-19. Only in-frame clones appear in the TCRdb table, and some are missing; sequencing was by immunoSEQ multiplex PCR. The table has 400,000 or so clones, approximately 86% seen once. What was sequenced was peripheral blood. The source is a human donor in a cohort sampled during active COVID-19.

The chain carries TRBV5-1 and TRBJ2-1; perhaps TRBD2 as D (6 bases). Trimming removed 5 bases from V and 9 bases from J, with 18 bases in between. The CDR3 runs 14 residues. Germline V gene lookup returns CDR1 SGHRS and CDR2 YFSETQ. DNA for the CDR3: TGCGCCAGCAGAAGCACGTCGGGAGCGGGTGAGCAGTTCTTC. It encodes CASRSTSGAGEQFF. Based on the CDR3 plus reference TRBV5-1 and TRBJ2-1, the full variable domain is KAGVTQTPRYLIKTRGQQVTLSCSPISGHRSVSWYQQTPGQGLQFLFEYFSETQRNKGNFPGRFSGRQFSNSRSEMNVSTLELGDSALYLCASRSTSGAGEQFFGPGTRLTVL.

The chain carries TRBV7-9 and TRBJ2-7, with D possibly TRBD2 on 6 matching bases. Germline loops: CDR1 SEHNR, CDR2 FQNEAQ (reference sequence). Trimming stripped 3 bases from V and 2 bases from J, with 11 bases between. The CDR3 spans 14 residues. In DNA form, the CDR3 reads TGTGCCAGCAGCTTCGGAGGGCCCACCTACGAGCAGTACTTC. Translation: CASSFGGPTYEQYF. The whole variable domain, filled in from reference TRBV7-9 and TRBJ2-7, reads DTGVSQNPRHKITKRGQNVTFRCDPISEHNRLYWYRQTLGQGPEFLTYFQNEAQLEKSRLLSDRFSAERPKGSFSTLEIQRTEQGDSAMYLCASSFGGPTYEQYFGPGTRLTVT.

The rearrangement links TRBV2 to TRBJ2-7; 9 bases are shared with TRBD1. The V gene end was trimmed by 6 bases and the J gene end by 2 bases; junction bases not matched to a gene: 11. Germline CDR1 reads SNHLY; CDR2 reads FYNNEI. This CDR3 is built from 16 residues. The CDR3 nucleotides are TGTGCCAGCAGCCTCCGGGACAGGGTGCCCACCTACGAGCAGTACTTC. The encoded protein is CASSLRDRVPTYEQYF.

The J gene is TRBJ1-2, the V gene TRBV9; no definite D call. Germline assignment: CDR1 SGDLS and CDR2 YYNGEE. The CDR3 has 17 amino acids. Trimming cost V 2 bases and J 2 bases, with 19 bases left between them. CDR3 coding DNA: TGTGCCAGCAGCGTCCTCCCTTTTGACACGAGAAACTATGGCTACACCTTC. Translation gives CASSVLPFDTRNYGYTF. The whole variable domain, filled in from reference TRBV9 and TRBJ1-2, reads DSGVTQTPKHLITATGQRVTLRCSPRSGDLSVYWYQQSLDQGLQFLIQYYNGEERAKGNILERFSAQQFPDLHSELNLSSLELGDSALYFCASSVLPFDTRNYGYTFGSGTRLTVV.

The chain joins TRBV19 to TRBJ1-5; maybe TRBD1 (6 bases). Trimming took off 0 bases at V and 2 bases at J, with 14 bases between the two ends. Germline V CDR1 and CDR2: LNHDA, SQIVND (reference sequence). There are 17 residues in the CDR3. CDR3 coding DNA: TGTGCCAGTAGTATAGATGCGGGGGGCGAAGGCAATCAGCCCCAGCATTTT. Translating it yields CASSIDAGGEGNQPQHF.

The V gene is TRBV30, the J gene TRBJ1-2; tentatively, D is TRBD1 (5 bases). The germline V gene has CDR1 GTSNPN and CDR2 SVGIG (reference sequence). Trimming stripped 4 bases from V and 3 bases from J, with 18 bases between. The length of the CDR3 is 15 residues. This CDR3 reads CAWTPPGEQHYGYTF. The CDR3 nucleotides read TGTGCCTGGACCCCGCCGGGGGAGCAGCACTATGGCTACACCTTC.

The chain combines TRBV4-1 with TRBJ1-5, with 7 bases that match TRBD1. Per germline, CDR1 MGHRA and CDR2 YSYEKL. The CDR3 is 14 residues long. Unmatched junction bases numbered 6, after V lost 3 bases and J lost 7 bases. CDR3 in DNA: TGCGCCAGCAGCCATATTACAGGGGAACAGCCCCAGCATTTT. It codes for CASSHITGEQPQHF.

This chain uses TRBV30 with TRBJ2-5, with TRBD2 matching 11 bases. The V segment lost 7 bases and the J segment 5 bases; nucleotides outside the gene matches: 15. The length of the CDR3 is 16 residues. Germline V gives CDR1 GTSNPN, CDR2 SVGIG (reference sequence). CDR3 nucleotide sequence: TGTGCCTTCCAGACTAGCGGGGTTGTGTCTGGGGAGACCCAGTACTTC. Translation: CAFQTSGVVSGETQYF.

The rearrangement joins TRBV11-2 to TRBJ1-4; possible D gene TRBD1, 6 bases. The length of the CDR3 is 14 residues. Germline assignment: CDR1 SGHAT and CDR2 FQNNGV. Trimming shortened V by 3 bases and J by 8 bases, and 13 bases separated the two germline ends. The CDR3 coding sequence is TGTGCCAGCAGCTTGAGGACAGTTGAAGAAAAACTGTTTTTT. Protein sequence: CASSLRTVEEKLFF.

The chain joins TRBV11-2 to TRBJ2-2, with TRBD2 matching 8 bases. Germline loops: CDR1 SGHAT, CDR2 FQNNGV. This CDR3 spans 15 amino acids. The ends lost 4 bases at V and 0 bases at J; junction bases unmatched: 1. Here the CDR3 reads CASSSGGPNTGELFF. The CDR3 region has the DNA TGTGCCAGCAGCTCGGGGGGGCCGAACACCGGGGAGCTGTTTTTT.

This chain connects TRBV2 to TRBJ2-7, with D unclear. V shed 6 bases and J shed 6 bases, with 12 bases lying between them. The CDR3 sequence is 12 residues long. Germline assignment: CDR1 SNHLY and CDR2 FYNNEI. This CDR3 reads CASSFAVSEQYF. The CDR3 coding sequence is TGTGCCAGCAGCTTCGCGGTGTCCGAGCAGTACTTC. Filled out from reference TRBV2 and TRBJ2-7, the complete variable domain reads EPEVTQTPSHQVTQMGQEVILRCVPISNHLYFYWYRQILGQKVEFLVSFYNNEISEKSEIFDDQFSVERPDGSNFTLKIRSTKLEDSAMYFCASSFAVSEQYFGPGTRLTVT.

The chain carries TRBV5-5 and TRBJ2-7; unclear D gene. Germline CDR1 SGHKS, CDR2 YYEKEE (reference sequence). The germline V and J ends were trimmed by 0 bases and 1 base, with 20 bases remaining between them. This CDR3 is built from 18 residues. The CDR3 region is CASSLAGLASENSYEQYF. In DNA form, the CDR3 reads TGTGCCAGCAGCTTGGCGGGTTTGGCAAGCGAAAATTCCTACGAGCAGTACTTC.

V and J are TRBV9 and TRBJ2-5; a possible D gene is TRBD2 (6 bases). Per germline, CDR1 SGDLS and CDR2 YYNGEE. The CDR3 is 15 residues long. V was cut by 4 bases and J by 4 bases, with 17 bases left in between. The CDR3 nucleotides read TGTGCCAGCAGCTTAACGGGAGATGGTCGAGAGACCCAGTACTTC. It specifies CASSLTGDGRETQYF. The variable domain in full, with the rest retrieved from reference TRBV9 and TRBJ2-5, is DSGVTQTPKHLITATGQRVTLRCSPRSGDLSVYWYQQSLDQGLQFLIQYYNGEERAKGNILERFSAQQFPDLHSELNLSSLELGDSALYFCASSLTGDGRETQYFGPGTRLLVL.

DNA for the CDR3: TGTGCCTGGAGTCCCCTCAACGACAGGCACTCTGGAAACACCATATATTTT. Its protein product is CAWSPLNDRHSGNTIYF. The V call is TRBV30, the J call TRBJ1-3; a weak D match, TRBD1 (6 bases). This CDR3 has 17 residues. V was cut by 2 bases and J by 0 bases, with 17 bases left in between. Germline assignment: CDR1 GTSNPN and CDR2 SVGIG (reference sequence).

The V gene is TRBV4-2, the J gene TRBJ2-7, with 8 bases matching TRBD2. Germline lookup yields CDR1 LGHNA and CDR2 YNFKEQ. This CDR3 has 15 amino acids. V was pared by 1 base and J by 1 base, with 3 bases of the junction left unmatched. This CDR3 reads CASSQGLAGSYEQYF. CDR3 nucleotide sequence: TGTGCCAGCAGCCAAGGATTAGCGGGATCCTACGAGCAGTACTTC.

V and J are TRBV30 and TRBJ1-4; 7 bases line up with TRBD1. V dropped 2 bases and J dropped 7; count of bases not matched to a gene: 7. The CDR3 is made up of 14 amino acids. Per germline, CDR1 GTSNPN and CDR2 SVGIG (reference sequence). This chain's CDR3 is CAWSTGDSVEKLFF. DNA of the CDR3: TGTGCCTGGAGTACGGGGGACAGTGTTGAAAAACTGTTTTTT. Using reference TRBV30 and TRBJ1-4 for the parts outside the CDR3, the full variable domain is SQTIHQWPATLVQPVGSPLSLECTVEGTSNPNLYWYRQAAGRGLQLLFYSVGIGQISSEVPQNLSASRPQDRQFILSSKKLLLSDSGFYLCAWSTGDSVEKLFFGSGTQLSVL.

The chain has TRBV2 and TRBJ1-5, with 7 bases identical to TRBD1. The CDR3 has 13 residues. Germline-derived CDR1 and CDR2 are SNHLY and FYNNEI. The junction had 4 bases not matched to a gene; V was cut back by 6 bases and J by 5 bases. In DNA, the CDR3 is TGTGCCAGCAGCTGGGACAGCCATCAGCCCCAGCATTTT. As protein: CASSWDSHQPQHF.

The V call is TRBV14, the J call TRBJ2-5; D is unclear. V was trimmed by 1 base and J by 2 bases, leaving 5 bases between them. CDR3 length equals 13 residues. Germline assignment: CDR1 SGHDN and CDR2 FVKESK. The CDR3 coding sequence is TGTGCCAGCAGCCAAGTCGTGCAAGAGACCCAGTACTTC. Protein product: CASSQVVQETQYF.

The chain recombines TRBV6-5 with TRBJ1-6; 9 nucleotides line up with TRBD1. With 4 bases clipped from V and 10 bases from J, the junction kept 11 bases outside the gene matches. The length of the CDR3 is 16 residues. Germline values: CDR1 MNHEY, CDR2 SVGAGI. The CDR3 region is CASSWTGVNQGSPLHF. The CDR3 coding sequence is TGTGCCAGCAGTTGGACAGGGGTAAACCAAGGCTCACCCCTCCACTTT.

The chain joins TRBV19 to TRBJ1-5; TRBD1 agrees at 11 bases. Germline CDR1 and CDR2: LNHDA and SQIVND (reference sequence). The CDR3 contains 16 residues. V trimming: 1 base; J trimming: 9 bases; junction bases outside the gene matches: 8. Written as DNA, the CDR3 is TGTGCCAGTAGTATAGTGGGCAGGACAGGGGGCCTGCCCCAGCATTTT. Amino acid sequence: CASSIVGRTGGLPQHF.